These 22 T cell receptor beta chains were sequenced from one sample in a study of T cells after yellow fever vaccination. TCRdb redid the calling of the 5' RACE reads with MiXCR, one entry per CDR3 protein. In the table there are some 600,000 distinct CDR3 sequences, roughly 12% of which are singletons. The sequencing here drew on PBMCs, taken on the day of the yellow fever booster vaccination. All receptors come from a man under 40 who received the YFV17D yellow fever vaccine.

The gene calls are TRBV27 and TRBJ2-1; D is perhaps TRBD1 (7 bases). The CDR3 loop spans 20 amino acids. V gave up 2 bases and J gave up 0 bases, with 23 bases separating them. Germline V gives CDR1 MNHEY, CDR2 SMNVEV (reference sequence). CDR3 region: CASSLEAPGGSQGSYNEQFF. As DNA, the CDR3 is TGTGCCAGCAGTTTAGAGGCGCCAGGGGGGAGTCAAGGCTCCTACAATGAGCAGTTCTTC.

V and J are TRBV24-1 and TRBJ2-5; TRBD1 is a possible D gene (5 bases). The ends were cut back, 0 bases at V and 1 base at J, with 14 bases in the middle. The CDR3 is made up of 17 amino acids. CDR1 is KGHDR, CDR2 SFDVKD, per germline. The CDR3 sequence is CATSDLLQEKGQETQYF. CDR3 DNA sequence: TGTGCCACCAGTGATTTGTTACAGGAAAAGGGCCAAGAGACCCAGTACTTC.

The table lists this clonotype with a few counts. The CDR3: CATSDLGSEQFF. The CDR3, as DNA: TGTGCCACCAGTGATTTGGGATCAGAGCAGTTCTTC. The chain carries TRBV24-1 and TRBJ2-1; D call uncertain. The CDR3 is 12 amino acids. With 0 bases removed from V and 10 bases from J, the gap between germline ends came to 6 bases. The germline V gene encodes CDR1 KGHDR and CDR2 SFDVKD.

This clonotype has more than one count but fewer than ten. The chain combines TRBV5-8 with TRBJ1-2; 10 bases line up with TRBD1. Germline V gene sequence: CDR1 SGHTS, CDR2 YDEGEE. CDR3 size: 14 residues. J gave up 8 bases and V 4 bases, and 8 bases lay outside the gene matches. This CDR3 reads CASSIRQGAAGYTF. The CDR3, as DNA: TGTGCCAGCAGCATCAGACAGGGGGCTGCGGGCTACACCTTC.

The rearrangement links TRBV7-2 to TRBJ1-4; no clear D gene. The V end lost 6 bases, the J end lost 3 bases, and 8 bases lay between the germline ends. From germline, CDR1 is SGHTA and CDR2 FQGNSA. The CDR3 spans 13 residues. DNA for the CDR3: TGTGCCAGCAGGCTCCGGCCTAATGAAAAACTGTTTTTT. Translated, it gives CASRLRPNEKLFF. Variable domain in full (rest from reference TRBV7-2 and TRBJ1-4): GAGVSQSPSNKVTEKGKDVELRCDPISGHTALYWYRQSLGQGLEFLIYFQGNSAPDKSGLPSDRFSAERTGGSVSTLTIQRTQQEDSAVYLCASRLRPNEKLFFGSGTQLSVL.

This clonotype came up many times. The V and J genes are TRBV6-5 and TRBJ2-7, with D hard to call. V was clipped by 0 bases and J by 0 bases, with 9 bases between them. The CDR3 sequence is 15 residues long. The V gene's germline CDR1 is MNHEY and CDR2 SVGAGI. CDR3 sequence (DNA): TGTGCCAGCAGTTACTCTCCTTCAAGCTCCTACGAGCAGTACTTC. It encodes CASSYSPSSSYEQYF.

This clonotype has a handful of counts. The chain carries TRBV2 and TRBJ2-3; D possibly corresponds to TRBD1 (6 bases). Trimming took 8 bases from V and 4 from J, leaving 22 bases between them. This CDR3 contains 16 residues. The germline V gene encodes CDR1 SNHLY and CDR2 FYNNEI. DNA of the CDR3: TGTGCCAGCTCGAATCGGGGAACAGGGAGTCCAGATACGCAGTATTTT. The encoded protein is CASSNRGTGSPDTQYF.

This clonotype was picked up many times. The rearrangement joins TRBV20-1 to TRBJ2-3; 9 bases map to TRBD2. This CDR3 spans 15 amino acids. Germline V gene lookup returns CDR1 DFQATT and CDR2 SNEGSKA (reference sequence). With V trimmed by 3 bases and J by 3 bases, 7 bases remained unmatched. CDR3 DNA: TGCAGTGCTAGGGTGGCGCGGGAGGGAACAGATACGCAGTATTTT. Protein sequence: CSARVAREGTDTQYF.

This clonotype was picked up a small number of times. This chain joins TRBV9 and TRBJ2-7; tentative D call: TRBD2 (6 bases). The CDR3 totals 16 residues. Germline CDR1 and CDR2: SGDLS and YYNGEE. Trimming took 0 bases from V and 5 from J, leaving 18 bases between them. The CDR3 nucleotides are TGTGCCAGCAGCGTAGGCACCCCGTTTGGGGGGAACGAGCAGTACTTC. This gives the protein CASSVGTPFGGNEQYF. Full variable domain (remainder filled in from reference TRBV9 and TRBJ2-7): DSGVTQTPKHLITATGQRVTLRCSPRSGDLSVYWYQQSLDQGLQFLIQYYNGEERAKGNILERFSAQQFPDLHSELNLSSLELGDSALYFCASSVGTPFGGNEQYFGPGTRLTVT.

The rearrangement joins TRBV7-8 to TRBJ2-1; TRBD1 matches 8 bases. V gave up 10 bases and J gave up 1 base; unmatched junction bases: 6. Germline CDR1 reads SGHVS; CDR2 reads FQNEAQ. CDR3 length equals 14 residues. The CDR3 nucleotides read TGTGCCACCGAGACAGGGGATTCCTACAATGAGCAGTTCTTC. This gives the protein CATETGDSYNEQFF.

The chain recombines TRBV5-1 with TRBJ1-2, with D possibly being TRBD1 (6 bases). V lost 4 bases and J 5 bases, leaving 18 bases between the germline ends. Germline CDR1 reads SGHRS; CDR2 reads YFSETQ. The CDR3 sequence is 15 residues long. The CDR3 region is CASSSGSRGLYGYTF. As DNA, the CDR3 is TGCGCCAGCAGCAGCGGGAGCAGGGGCTTGTATGGCTACACCTTC.

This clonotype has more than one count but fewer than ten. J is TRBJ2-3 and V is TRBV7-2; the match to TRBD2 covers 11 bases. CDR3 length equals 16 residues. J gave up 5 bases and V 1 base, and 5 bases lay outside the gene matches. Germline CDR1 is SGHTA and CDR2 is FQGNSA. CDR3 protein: CASSLVSGRAEDTQYF. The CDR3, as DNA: TGTGCCAGCAGCTTAGTTAGCGGGAGGGCCGAAGATACGCAGTATTTT.

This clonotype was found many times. CDR3 region: CASIDRGGLTDTQYF. Written as DNA, the CDR3 is TGTGCCAGCATCGATCGGGGGGGGCTCACAGATACGCAGTATTTT. This rearrangement joins TRBV6-1 to TRBJ2-3, with 8 bases identical to TRBD2. The germline gives CDR1 MNHNS, CDR2 SASEGT. Trimming removed 7 bases from V and 2 bases from J; junction bases left unmatched: 8. This CDR3 spans 15 amino acids.

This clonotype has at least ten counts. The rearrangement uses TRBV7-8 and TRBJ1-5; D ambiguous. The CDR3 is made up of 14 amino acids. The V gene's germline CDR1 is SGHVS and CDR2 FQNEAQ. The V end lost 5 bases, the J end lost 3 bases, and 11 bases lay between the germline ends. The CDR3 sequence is CASSNYNSNQPQHF. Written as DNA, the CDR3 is TGTGCCAGCAGCAACTACAACTCCAATCAGCCCCAGCATTTT.

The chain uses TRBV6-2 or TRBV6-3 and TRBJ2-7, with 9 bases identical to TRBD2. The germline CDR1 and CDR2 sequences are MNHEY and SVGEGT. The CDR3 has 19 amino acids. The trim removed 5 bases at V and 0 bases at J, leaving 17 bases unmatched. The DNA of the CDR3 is TGTGCCAGCAGTAACCCTCTAGCGGGACTCCTCTTAAGCTCCTACGAGCAGTACTTC. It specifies CASSNPLAGLLLSSYEQYF.

This CDR3 reads CASRPGANSPLHF. The CDR3 DNA is TGTGCCAGCAGGCCGGGGGCAAATTCACCCCTCCACTTT. The chain links TRBV6-1 to TRBJ1-6, with D possibly being TRBD1 (6 bases). CDR3 length equals 13 residues. Per germline, CDR1 MNHNS and CDR2 SASEGT. Trimming left V 6 bases short and J 7 bases short, with 10 bases between.

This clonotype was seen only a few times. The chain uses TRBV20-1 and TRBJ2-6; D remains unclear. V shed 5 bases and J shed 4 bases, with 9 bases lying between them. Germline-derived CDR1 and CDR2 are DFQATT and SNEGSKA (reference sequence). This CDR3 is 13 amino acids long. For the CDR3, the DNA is TGCAGTGCTCCGGTGTCCGGGGCCAACGTCCTGACTTTC. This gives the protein CSAPVSGANVLTF.

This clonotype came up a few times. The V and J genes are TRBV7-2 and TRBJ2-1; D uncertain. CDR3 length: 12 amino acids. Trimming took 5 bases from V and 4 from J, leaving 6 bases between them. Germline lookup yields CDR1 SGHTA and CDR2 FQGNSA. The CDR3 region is CASSVPYNEQFF. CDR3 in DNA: TGTGCCAGCAGCGTTCCGTACAATGAGCAGTTCTTC.

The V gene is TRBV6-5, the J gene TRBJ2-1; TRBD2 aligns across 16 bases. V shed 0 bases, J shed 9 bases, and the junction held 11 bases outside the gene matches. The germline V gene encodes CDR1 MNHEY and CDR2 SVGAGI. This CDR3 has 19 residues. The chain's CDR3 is CASSYSQPGLAGGPVEQFF. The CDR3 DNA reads TGTGCCAGCAGTTACTCTCAACCGGGACTAGCGGGAGGGCCGGTTGAGCAGTTCTTC.

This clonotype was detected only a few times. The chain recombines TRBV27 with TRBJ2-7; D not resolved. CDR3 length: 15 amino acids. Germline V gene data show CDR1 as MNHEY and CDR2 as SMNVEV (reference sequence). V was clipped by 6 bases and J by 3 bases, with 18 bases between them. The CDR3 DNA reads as TGTGCCAGCAGGGTTGCTATCAACCCAATCTACGAGCAGTACTTC. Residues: CASRVAINPIYEQYF.

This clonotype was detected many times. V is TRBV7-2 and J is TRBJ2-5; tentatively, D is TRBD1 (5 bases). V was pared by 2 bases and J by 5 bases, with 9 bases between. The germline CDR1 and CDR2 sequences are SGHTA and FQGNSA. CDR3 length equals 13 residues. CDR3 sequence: CASSLTGGETQYF. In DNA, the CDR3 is TGTGCCAGCAGCTTAACAGGTGGCGAGACCCAGTACTTC.

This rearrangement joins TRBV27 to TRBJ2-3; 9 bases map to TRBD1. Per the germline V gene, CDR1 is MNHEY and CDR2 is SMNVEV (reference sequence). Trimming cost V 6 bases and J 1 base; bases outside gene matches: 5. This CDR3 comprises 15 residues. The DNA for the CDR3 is TGTGCCAGCAGCAGGGACAGGGTTGGCACAGATACGCAGTATTTT. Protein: CASSRDRVGTDTQYF.